This T cell receptor (beta chain) derives from a study of beta chain features in type 1 diabetes. Across the whole study: Comparable age, gender and cell yields were observed in patients relative to healthy donors. Examination covered some 110,000,000 sorted cells spanning all samples.

Findings and caveats of the study: Shortening of TCRB CDR3s, moderate but significant, appeared in all four CD4+ subsets of Type 1 diabetes patients. Healthy donors had naive, central memory and Treg TCRB repertoires that appeared less similar than those seen among patients.

With respect to this clone: Its antigen is as yet unknown.

Averaging around 110 mL, one heparinised blood draw came from each individual donor. This CDR3 is 12 amino acids long. Between the trimmed V and J ends, which lost 10 bases and 5 bases, there was a span of 14 bases. Germline V lookup: CDR1 MDHEN, CDR2 SYDVKM. Reverse transcription of all isolated RNA meant that expressed TCRB transcripts were sequenced. Assay used: immunoSEQ multiplex PCR; TCRdb lists only in-frame clones, some missing. In the table there are about 740,000 clones, about an eighth of which are singletons. The rearrangement links TRBV28 to TRBJ1-1, with unresolved D. The receptor was isolated from a young man with type 1 diabetes. The sequenced material came from naive CD4+ T cells from blood. CDR3 sequence: CAILPLTTEAFF. For the CDR3, the DNA is TGTGCCATCCTTCCCCTTACGACTGAAGCTTTCTTT.